This passage covers 19 T cell receptor beta chains from one sample sequenced in a study of OX40 agonist ivuxolimab in advanced cancers. TCRdb's table, derived via immunoSEQ multiplex PCR, lists solely in-frame clones and lacks some. This sample has fewer than 30,000 clones, with under 85% found just once. Sequenced here: CD4+ or CD8+ T cells sorted from blood, sampled in a trial of the OX40 agonist ivuxolimab. These receptor sequences come from an adult with an advanced solid tumor such as melanoma, head and neck, liver or kidney cancer.

V and J are TRBV5-1 and TRBJ2-7, with D hard to call. Looked up from germline, CDR1 is SGHRS and CDR2 is YFSETQ. CDR3 size: 13 residues. Trimming removed 4 bases from V and 6 bases from J, with 14 bases in between. The CDR3 coding sequence is TGCGCCAGCAGCGCGAAGGTGGGCGGCGAGCAGTACTTC. This gives the protein CASSAKVGGEQYF.

V usage is TRBV13 and J usage is TRBJ2-7, with D unresolved. Germline CDR1 and CDR2: PRHDT and FYEKMQ (reference sequence). V was clipped by 2 bases and J by 6 bases, with 8 bases between them. The CDR3 runs 12 residues. CDR3 protein: CASSLRPGEQYF. The CDR3 coding sequence is TGTGCCAGCAGCTTACGCCCGGGCGAGCAGTACTTC.

This sequence joins TRBV14 and TRBJ1-2; a weak D match, TRBD1 (6 bases). The V and J ends lost 2 bases and 4 bases respectively, with 11 bases between them. The CDR3 length is 14 residues. CDR1 SGHDN and CDR2 FVKESK come from the germline V gene. This chain's CDR3 is CASSQQGTAYGYTF. CDR3 DNA sequence: TGTGCCAGCAGCCAACAGGGGACCGCCTATGGCTACACCTTC.

The gene calls are TRBV5-6 and TRBJ2-1; D not certain. There are 13 residues in the CDR3. In germline, CDR1 is SGHDT, CDR2 YYEEEE. V was trimmed by 0 bases and J by 7 bases, leaving 8 bases between them. This chain's CDR3 is CASSLASANEQFF. The CDR3 DNA reads as TGTGCCAGCAGCTTGGCCTCTGCAAATGAGCAGTTCTTC. Variable domain in full (rest from reference TRBV5-6 and TRBJ2-1): DAGVTQSPTHLIKTRGQQVTLRCSPKSGHDTVSWYQQALGQGPQFIFQYYEEEERQRGNFPDRFSGHQFPNYSSELNVNALLLGDSALYLCASSLASANEQFFGPGTRLTVL.

The chain carries TRBV11-2 and TRBJ2-7; D is unclear. V was clipped by 8 bases and J by 0 bases, with 17 bases between them. The CDR3 spans 15 residues. CDR1 and CDR2 (germline): SGHAT, FQNNGV. The CDR3 here is CASETPYNYSYEQYF. As DNA, the CDR3 is TGTGCCAGCGAGACCCCTTACAACTACTCCTACGAGCAGTACTTC.

This chain uses TRBV2 with TRBJ2-2; D gene unclear. The germline CDR1 and CDR2 sequences are SNHLY and FYNNEI. This CDR3 is built from 12 residues. Trimming removed 10 bases at V and 1 base at J, with 7 bases between. CDR3 loop: CATHLNTGELFF. In DNA, the CDR3 is TGTGCCACTCATTTGAACACCGGGGAGCTGTTTTTT.

The chain carries TRBV27 and TRBJ1-1; D is undetermined. V was clipped by 3 bases and J by 0 bases, with 8 bases between them. CDR3 length: 14 residues. CDR1 MNHEY and CDR2 SMNVEV come from the germline V gene (reference sequence). The CDR3 sequence: CASSFRTVNTEAFF. The CDR3, as DNA: TGTGCCAGCAGTTTCCGTACGGTGAACACTGAAGCTTTCTTT.

The V and J genes are TRBV9 and TRBJ2-2, with 10 bases matching TRBD2. The CDR3 loop spans 20 amino acids. Germline lookup yields CDR1 SGDLS and CDR2 YYNGEE. With 3 bases clipped from V and 9 bases from J, the junction kept 23 bases outside the gene matches. CDR3 in amino acids: CASSAPIWGAAGGSPRELFF. CDR3 DNA sequence: TGTGCCAGCAGCGCTCCCATTTGGGGGGCAGCGGGGGGGAGTCCGAGGGAGCTGTTTTTT.

This clone was seen just once. The chain employs TRBV5-6 and TRBJ2-2; D uncertain. Germline V gene data show CDR1 as SGHDT and CDR2 as YYEEEE. The CDR3 extends over 11 amino acids. Trimming stripped 3 bases from V and 9 bases from J, with 6 bases between. CDR3 protein: CASSSGRELFF. The CDR3 DNA is TGTGCCAGCAGCTCTGGACGGGAGCTGTTTTTT.

The chain has TRBV5-6 and TRBJ1-5; D may be TRBD1 (6 bases). The CDR3 is 18 amino acids. The V gene's germline CDR1 is SGHDT and CDR2 YYEEEE. V lost 5 bases to trimming and J lost 0 bases, with 21 bases between them. The DNA of the CDR3 is TGTGCCAGCAGTTATTCAACAGGGTCCGTATATAGCAATCAGCCCCAGCATTTT. It encodes CASSYSTGSVYSNQPQHF. The full variable domain, completed using reference TRBV5-6 and TRBJ1-5, is DAGVTQSPTHLIKTRGQQVTLRCSPKSGHDTVSWYQQALGQGPQFIFQYYEEEERQRGNFPDRFSGHQFPNYSSELNVNALLLGDSALYLCASSYSTGSVYSNQPQHFGDGTRLSIL.

The chain couples TRBV5-1 to TRBJ1-1, with D unclear. Germline loops: CDR1 SGHRS, CDR2 YFSETQ. CDR3 length: 13 residues. The V and J ends lost 2 bases and 4 bases respectively, with 9 bases between them. DNA of the CDR3: TGCGCCAGCAGCTTCAGTATCAGCACTGAAGCTTTCTTT. Protein product: CASSFSISTEAFF. Together with reference TRBV5-1 and TRBJ1-1, the CDR3 gives the full variable domain: KAGVTQTPRYLIKTRGQQVTLSCSPISGHRSVSWYQQTPGQGLQFLFEYFSETQRNKGNFPGRFSGRQFSNSRSEMNVSTLELGDSALYLCASSFSISTEAFFGQGTRLTVV.

The V gene is TRBV7-2, the J gene TRBJ2-7; tentatively, D is TRBD2 (6 bases). Deletions cut 1 base from V and 5 bases from J, with 9 bases between. CDR3 length: 13 amino acids. Per germline, CDR1 SGHTA and CDR2 FQGNSA. In DNA, the CDR3 is TGTGCCAGCAGCTTAGTTCCGGGGGACGAGCAGTACTTC. It translates to CASSLVPGDEQYF.

The chain is built from TRBV29-1 and TRBJ2-1; D could derive from TRBD1 or TRBD2 (5 bases each). This CDR3 is 15 amino acids long. In germline, CDR1 is SQVTM, CDR2 ANQGSEA. With 2 bases removed from V and 4 bases from J, the gap between germline ends came to 15 bases. Here the CDR3 reads CSVEHGGYLYNEQFF. Written as DNA, the CDR3 is TGCAGCGTTGAACATGGGGGTTATTTGTACAATGAGCAGTTCTTC.

The rearrangement uses TRBV6-6 and TRBJ1-5; perhaps TRBD1 as D (5 bases). The CDR3 runs to 15 residues. Germline CDR1 reads MNHNY; CDR2 reads SVGAGI (reference sequence). V was trimmed by 4 bases and J by 5 bases, leaving 15 bases between them. For the CDR3, the DNA is TGTGCCAGCAGTTTTATCGCCGGGGCGGATCAGCCCCAGCATTTT. This translates into CASSFIAGADQPQHF.

The rearrangement uses TRBV6-6 and TRBJ1-6; D remains ambiguous. CDR1 is MNHNY and CDR2 is SVGAGI in the germline V gene (reference sequence). The CDR3 length is 15 residues. V dropped 6 bases and J dropped 1 base, with 10 bases sitting between them. In DNA form, the CDR3 reads TGTGCCAGCAGACCCTTGGGGTCCTATAATTCACCCCTCCACTTT. Translation gives CASRPLGSYNSPLHF.

Worth noting for this clone: One junction end does not reproduce the germline sequence, and a read error may be involved. This same CDR3 is encoded by further DNA sequences in the sample. J is TRBJ1-1 and V is TRBV19; D gene unclear. The CDR3 is 12 residues long. The germline V gene encodes CDR1 LNHDA and CDR2 SQIVND (reference sequence). The DNA of the CDR3 is TGTGCCAGTAGCATAGGCAGCACTGAAGCTTTCTTT. Protein sequence: CASSIGSTEAFF. Filled out from reference TRBV19 and TRBJ1-1, the complete variable domain reads DGGITQSPKYLFRKEGQNVTLSCEQNLNHDAMYWYRQDPGQGLRLIYYSQIVNDFQKGDIAEGYSVSREKKESFPLTVTSAQKNPTAFYLCASSIGSTEAFFGQGTRLTVV.

The chain couples TRBV27 to TRBJ1-1, with TRBD1 identical over 7 bases. V dropped 5 bases and J dropped 4; count of bases not matched to a gene: 4. Germline V CDR1 and CDR2: MNHEY, SMNVEV (reference sequence). The CDR3 consists of 13 residues. The CDR3 spells CASSHRGPTEAFF. The DNA of the CDR3 is TGTGCCAGCAGTCACAGGGGCCCCACTGAAGCTTTCTTT.

The chain joins TRBV6-6 to TRBJ2-7, with D possibly matching TRBD1 (6 bases). Deletions cut 5 bases from V and 4 bases from J, with 21 bases between. Looked up from germline, CDR1 is MNHNY and CDR2 is SVGAGI (reference sequence). This CDR3 is built from 16 residues. This chain's CDR3 is CASSPILNRVMYEQYF. As DNA, the CDR3 is TGTGCCAGCAGTCCCATATTAAACAGGGTTATGTACGAGCAGTACTTC.

As to this clone: Other DNA sequences from this sample encode an identical CDR3 as well. V gene TRBV7-9 combines with J gene TRBJ2-7; 8 nucleotides line up with TRBD1. Germline V gene data show CDR1 as SEHNR and CDR2 as FQNEAQ (reference sequence). CDR3 length: 14 amino acids. With V trimmed by 5 bases and J by 9 bases, 12 bases remained unmatched. CDR3 nucleotides: TGTGCCAGCAGCGGACAGGGACCCCCCTCGACGCAGTACTTC. Encoded protein: CASSGQGPPSTQYF.